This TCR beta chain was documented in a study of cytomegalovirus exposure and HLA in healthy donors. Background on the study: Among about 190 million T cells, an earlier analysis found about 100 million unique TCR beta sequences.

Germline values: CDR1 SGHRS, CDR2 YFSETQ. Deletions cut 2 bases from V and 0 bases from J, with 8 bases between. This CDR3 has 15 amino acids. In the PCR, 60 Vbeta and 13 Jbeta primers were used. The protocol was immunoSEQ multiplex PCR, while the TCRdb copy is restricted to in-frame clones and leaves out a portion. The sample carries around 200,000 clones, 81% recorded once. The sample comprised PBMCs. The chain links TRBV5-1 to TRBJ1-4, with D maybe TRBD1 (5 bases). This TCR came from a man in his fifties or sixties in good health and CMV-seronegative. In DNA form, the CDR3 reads TGCGCCAGCAGCTTTGACAGTACAACTAATGAAAAACTGTTTTTT. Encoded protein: CASSFDSTTNEKLFF. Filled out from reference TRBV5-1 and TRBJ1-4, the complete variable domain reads KAGVTQTPRYLIKTRGQQVTLSCSPISGHRSVSWYQQTPGQGLQFLFEYFSETQRNKGNFPGRFSGRQFSNSRSEMNVSTLELGDSALYLCASSFDSTTNEKLFFGSGTQLSVL.